The T cell receptor (beta chain) described here comes from a study of cytomegalovirus exposure and HLA in healthy donors. Across the whole study: Genotyping showed roughly 86% of some 400 donors falling in the Caucasian-associated ancestry cluster. General observations from the study: TCR beta sequences numbering around 15,000 were associated with HLA alleles at 0.05 false discovery rate in a later analysis. In a later analysis, a genetic analysis reported fewer productive-TCR N-insertions in an Asian-associated ancestry cluster than the cohort average.

With 60 Vbeta and 13 Jbeta primers, the PCR was carried out. Using immunoSEQ multiplex PCR, the repertoire was profiled, and TCRdb retains in-frame clones only, with some absent. The top ten hold under 2.5% of the sample, which has 150,000 to 180,000 clones, less than 80% seen once. This clone was observed a handful of times. Its antigen is still unknown. CDR3 length: 14 amino acids. Germline CDR1 MNHNS, CDR2 SASEGT. V lost 6 bases to trimming and J lost 5 bases; unmatched junction nucleotides: 4. The chain combines TRBV6-1 with TRBJ1-5, with TRBD1 identical over 10 bases. The sample comprised PBMCs. The source of this sequence is a man aged 25-45 years in good health and CMV-seronegative. DNA for the CDR3: TGTGCCAGCAGGGGACAGGGGAGGTATCAGCCCCAGCATTTT. It is translated as CASRGQGRYQPQHF.